This TCR beta chain comes out of a study of control samples from healthy donors and cancer patients. CDR3 length: 15 amino acids. V was pared by 6 bases and J by 6 bases, with 9 bases of the junction left unmatched. Germline lookup yields CDR1 LGHDT and CDR2 YNNKEL (reference sequence). The assay was immunoSEQ multiplex PCR, and TCRdb's table has in-frame clones only and misses some. The data show approximately 190,000 clones, with 91% seen just once and approximately 2% held by the top ten. Input material: blood. The chain joins TRBV3-1 (or the pseudogene TRBV3-2) to TRBJ1-4; 8 bases line up with TRBD1. The clonotype comes from a man in his thirties or forties in good health. CDR3 in DNA: TGTGCCAGCAGTTACCCACCAGGGGGCTATGAAAAACTGTTTTTT. Translating it yields CASSYPPGGYEKLFF.